The TCR beta chain under discussion was sequenced for a study of post-analysis software for immune sequencing data. Libraries were made from TCR beta cDNA, and they carried unique molecular identifiers. TCRdb used MiXCR to reprocess the PCR reads, holding one entry per CDR3 protein. Here the sample spans hundreds of thousands of distinct CDR3 sequences, roughly 45% being singletons. General study results and limits: In patients, four to six TRBV segments were more frequent than in controls, with TRBV5-6, TRBV5-1 and TRBV20-1 among them.

This clonotype has just a few counts. Its antigen is unknown. Trimming removed 5 bases from V and 0 bases from J, with 12 bases in between. The germline V gene has CDR1 SGHVS and CDR2 FQNEAQ. This CDR3 has 15 residues. The TCR sequence derives from a girl between 5 and 17 years old with multiple sclerosis. The gene calls are TRBV7-8 and TRBJ2-3; D is possibly TRBD2 (6 bases). The sample consisted of blood. DNA of the CDR3: TGTGCCAGCAGCGCGGGGACGGCGAGCACAGATACGCAGTATTTT. It specifies CASSAGTASTDTQYF.